Included here is one TCR beta chain sequence, with context. The sample comes from a study of human versus mouse CDR3 diversity and MHC coevolution. Germline CDR1 MNHEY, CDR2 SMNVEV (reference sequence). This CDR3 contains 15 residues. V was cut by 3 bases and J by 1 base, with 7 bases left in between. Method: immunoSEQ multiplex PCR; TCRdb's copy keeps in-frame clones and lacks some. This sample carries tens of thousands of clones, over 85% of them seen once, and the ten largest clones take roughly 1.3%. The source material was naive CD4+ T cells from blood. Subset here: CD45RO-negative CD62L-positive naive CD4 T cells. The chain employs TRBV27 and TRBJ2-6; possibly TRBD2 for D (6 bases). The clonotype was recovered from a person between 25 and 69 years old in good health. This chain's CDR3 is CASSFGGSGANVLTF. CDR3 coding DNA: TGTGCCAGCAGTTTTGGGGGGTCTGGGGCCAACGTCCTGACTTTC.